These 21 T cell receptor beta chains were sequenced from one sample in a study of T-cell memory formation after mild COVID-19. TCRdb re-derived calls from the 5' RACE reads in MiXCR, one entry per CDR3 protein. The profile shows around 470,000 distinct CDR3 sequences, around 20% of them singletons. The sequencing input was PBMCs or a T cell subset sorted from them (not recorded which). The receptors derive from an adult woman who had mild COVID-19 (a few samples of this study predate the infection). Cell type and time point are not known.

Only a few counts were recorded for this clonotype. The chain recombines TRBV3-1 with TRBJ1-4; D call uncertain. With 3 bases removed from V and 1 base from J, the gap between germline ends came to 9 bases. The germline V gene has CDR1 LGHDT and CDR2 YNNKEL (reference sequence). The CDR3 covers 15 residues. CDR3: CASSQATGTNEKLFF. The CDR3 nucleotides are TGTGCCAGCAGCCAGGCAACGGGAACTAATGAAAAACTGTTTTTT.

V and J are TRBV11-3 and TRBJ1-2; the D is unclear. V was trimmed by 5 bases and J by 6 bases, leaving 7 bases between them. Germline V CDR1 and CDR2: SGHNT, YENEEA. The CDR3 is 11 amino acids. Here the CDR3 reads CASSPKDGYTF. The CDR3 DNA sequence: TGTGCCAGCAGCCCGAAGGATGGCTACACCTTC.

This clonotype turned up a few times. The chain uses TRBV27 and TRBJ1-1; 8 bases line up with TRBD1. V shed 1 base and J 7 bases; nucleotides not matched to a gene: 2. In germline, CDR1 is MNHEY, CDR2 SMNVEV (reference sequence). The CDR3 runs 13 residues. In DNA, the CDR3 is TGTGCCAGCAGTTTATACAGGGGGGTTGAAGCTTTCTTT. Translating it yields CASSLYRGVEAFF.

This clonotype was seen only a few times. The chain recombines TRBV4-1 with TRBJ1-4, with D possibly being TRBD1 (6 bases). V was cut by 6 bases and J by 7 bases, with 18 bases left in between. The CDR3 has 15 residues. CDR1 is MGHRA and CDR2 is YSYEKL in the germline V gene. The CDR3 region is CASRWGQGTGEKLFF. The CDR3 bases are TGCGCCAGCAGATGGGGGCAGGGTACGGGTGAAAAACTGTTTTTT.

V usage is TRBV12-3 or TRBV12-4 and J usage is TRBJ2-3; TRBD2 might be the D (6 bases). Trimming cost V 3 bases and J 0 bases, with 19 bases left between them. CDR3 length: 18 amino acids. As DNA, the CDR3 is TGTGCCAGCAGTTTTTTCGGAGCGGGTCCGTCTAGCACAGATACGCAGTATTTT. This codes for CASSFFGAGPSSTDTQYF.

This clonotype turned up a few times. This chain connects TRBV7-9 to TRBJ2-1; D is unresolved. Deletions cut 10 bases from V and 5 bases from J, with 15 bases between. The CDR3 spans 13 residues. Per germline, CDR1 SEHNR and CDR2 FQNEAQ (reference sequence). The CDR3: CATREATNNEQFF. The CDR3 nucleotides read TGTGCCACCCGAGAGGCTACCAACAATGAGCAGTTCTTC.

The chain joins TRBV4-1 to TRBJ2-4; 7 positions match TRBD2. The CDR3 covers 14 residues. Germline-derived CDR1 and CDR2 are MGHRA and YSYEKL. V lost 3 bases, J lost 11 bases, and 10 bases stayed unmatched. In nucleotides, the CDR3 is TGCGCCAGCAGCCATCTGATCCGAGCGGGATTTCAGTACTTC. Its translation: CASSHLIRAGFQYF.

V is TRBV19 and J is TRBJ2-5; 7 nucleotides agree with TRBD1. This CDR3 is 15 amino acids long. The junction had 9 bases not matched to a gene; V was cut back by 4 bases and J by 4 bases. Germline CDR1 and CDR2: LNHDA and SQIVND (reference sequence). DNA for the CDR3: TGTGCCAGTAGTAATACCGGGACAGCGTCAGAGACCCAGTACTTC. Translated, it gives CASSNTGTASETQYF.

This clonotype was counted a few times. CDR3 residues: CASSQDRGPFSGANVLTF. The CDR3 DNA sequence: TGTGCCAGCAGCCAAGATCGAGGCCCCTTCTCTGGGGCCAACGTCCTGACTTTC. The V call is TRBV3-1, the J call TRBJ2-6; D is ambiguous. The CDR3 is 18 amino acids. Germline CDR1 and CDR2: LGHDT and YNNKEL (reference sequence). Trimming took 0 bases from V and 0 from J, leaving 12 bases between them.

This clonotype was found a few times. The rearrangement joins TRBV20-1 to TRBJ1-2, with 8 positions matching TRBD1. Per the germline V gene, CDR1 is DFQATT and CDR2 is SNEGSKA (reference sequence). The CDR3 runs 13 residues. V was clipped by 3 bases and J by 8 bases; unmatched bases: 8. The CDR3 DNA is TGCAGTGCTAGGGACAGGGATACGAGCGGCTACACCTTC. Protein sequence: CSARDRDTSGYTF.

This clonotype was counted only a few times. The chain recombines TRBV12-3 or TRBV12-4 with TRBJ2-2; TRBD2 agrees at 10 bases. The CDR3 length is 17 residues. V lost 5 bases and J lost 0; bases outside the gene matches: 6. CDR3 loop: CASSPRTSGANTGELFF. The CDR3 DNA sequence: TGTGCCAGCAGTCCTAGGACTAGCGGAGCGAACACCGGGGAGCTGTTTTTT.

In this sample, this clonotype turned up a few times. The genes are TRBV27 and TRBJ1-1; 7 bases match TRBD1. CDR3 length: 14 residues. The V segment lost 8 bases and the J segment 6 bases; nucleotides outside the gene matches: 12. Germline V gene lookup returns CDR1 MNHEY and CDR2 SMNVEV (reference sequence). The CDR3 reads CASRPFIGGSEAFF. CDR3 sequence (DNA): TGTGCCAGCCGCCCTTTTATAGGGGGCTCTGAAGCTTTCTTT.

The rearrangement uses TRBV24-1 and TRBJ2-2, with TRBD1 matching 7 bases. The germline CDR1 and CDR2 sequences are KGHDR and SFDVKD. Trimming removed 4 bases from V and 6 bases from J; junction bases left unmatched: 7. The CDR3 is made up of 15 amino acids. The CDR3 DNA reads TGTGCCACCAGTGACCAGACGACAGGGTCCGGGGAGCTGTTTTTT. This sequence encodes CATSDQTTGSGELFF.

In its sample, this clonotype was seen a few times. The rearrangement joins TRBV7-9 to TRBJ1-2, with 9 positions matching TRBD1. The length of the CDR3 is 16 residues. Germline CDR1 is SEHNR and CDR2 is FQNEAQ (reference sequence). Trimming at V came to 4 bases and at J to 5 bases, leaving 11 bases not matched to a gene. The CDR3 coding sequence is TGTGCCAGCAGCTCCTCAACAGGGGGCGCTTGGTATGGCTACACCTTC. This encodes CASSSSTGGAWYGYTF. Full variable domain (missing parts from reference TRBV7-9 and TRBJ1-2): DTGVSQNPRHKITKRGQNVTFRCDPISEHNRLYWYRQTLGQGPEFLTYFQNEAQLEKSRLLSDRFSAERPKGSFSTLEIQRTEQGDSAMYLCASSSSTGGAWYGYTFGSGTRLTVV.

The rearrangement joins TRBV27 to TRBJ1-5; tentative D call: TRBD1 (6 bases). Trimming took 0 bases from V and 7 from J, leaving 16 bases between them. CDR1 is MNHEY and CDR2 is SMNVEV in the germline V gene (reference sequence). The CDR3 consists of 16 residues. CDR3: CASSLSGGAPGQPQHF. The CDR3 nucleotides read TGTGCCAGCAGTTTATCGGGGGGGGCCCCAGGGCAGCCCCAGCATTTT.

This clonotype was seen only a few times. V and J are TRBV6-6 and TRBJ1-1; D possibly corresponds to TRBD1 (5 bases). Trimming left V 4 bases short and J 2 bases short, with 20 bases between. The CDR3 contains 17 residues. CDR1 and CDR2 from the germline V gene are MNHNY and SVGAGI (reference sequence). CDR3 bases: TGTGCCAGCAGTTCGCGGGGGGGTCCTATCATTAACACTGAAGCTTTCTTT. Amino acid sequence: CASSSRGGPIINTEAFF.

The rearrangement uses TRBV19 and TRBJ2-3; no clear D. There are 13 residues in the CDR3. Trimming removed 5 bases from V and 4 bases from J, with 10 bases in between. CDR1 is LNHDA, CDR2 SQIVND, per germline (reference sequence). CDR3 sequence reads: CASSPPYSDTQYF. The CDR3 nucleotides are TGTGCCAGTAGTCCGCCGTATTCAGATACGCAGTATTTT.

The rearrangement links TRBV18 to TRBJ2-5; D call uncertain. V was clipped by 0 bases and J by 3 bases, with 8 bases between them. Germline assignment: CDR1 KGHSH and CDR2 LQKENI. The CDR3 runs 14 residues. CDR3 sequence: CASSPPFSKETQYF. The DNA of the CDR3 is TGTGCCAGCTCACCACCCTTCAGCAAAGAGACCCAGTACTTC.

The chain joins TRBV6-1 to TRBJ2-7, with TRBD2 matching 9 bases. V lost 3 bases to trimming and J lost 6 bases; unmatched junction nucleotides: 12. CDR1 and CDR2 (germline): MNHNS, SASEGT. The CDR3 loop spans 16 amino acids. The CDR3 loop reads CASSERSGGLGSEQYF. CDR3 nucleotides: TGTGCCAGCAGTGAGAGGAGCGGGGGGCTCGGGTCCGAGCAGTACTTC.

J is TRBJ1-2 and V is TRBV5-6; the D is unclear. The V end lost 2 bases, the J end lost 7 bases, and 9 bases lay between the germline ends. There are 12 residues in the CDR3. Germline V gene data show CDR1 as SGHDT and CDR2 as YYEEEE. In DNA, the CDR3 is TGTGCCAGCAGCTTCTCCCAGCGTGGCTACACCTTC. As protein: CASSFSQRGYTF. Filled out from reference TRBV5-6 and TRBJ1-2, the complete variable domain reads DAGVTQSPTHLIKTRGQQVTLRCSPKSGHDTVSWYQQALGQGPQFIFQYYEEEERQRGNFPDRFSGHQFPNYSSELNVNALLLGDSALYLCASSFSQRGYTFGSGTRLTVV.

The chain carries TRBV20-1 and TRBJ1-5; possibly TRBD1 for D (6 bases). The CDR3 length is 14 residues. In germline, CDR1 is DFQATT, CDR2 SNEGSKA (reference sequence). Trimming took off 3 bases at V and 2 bases at J, with 11 bases between the two ends. The CDR3 sequence is CSASGQGRNQPQHF. The CDR3 coding sequence is TGCAGTGCTAGCGGGCAGGGGCGCAATCAGCCCCAGCATTTT.